The 10 T cell receptor beta chains below were found in one sample sequenced in a study of cytomegalovirus exposure and HLA in healthy donors. The method was immunoSEQ multiplex PCR; TCRdb's version includes in-frame clones alone and lacks a portion of them. The table shows some 230,000 clones, with around nine tenths occurring only once. Sequences were obtained from PBMCs. The origin of the receptors is a woman between 18 and 29 years old in good health and CMV-seronegative.

This chain links TRBV19 with TRBJ2-7, with 8 bases identical to TRBD1. Trimming took 5 bases from V and 5 from J; bases not matched to a gene: 2. The CDR3 runs to 12 residues. Per the germline V gene, CDR1 is LNHDA and CDR2 is SQIVND (reference sequence). The CDR3 sequence: CASSGQGDEQYF. The CDR3 DNA reads TGTGCCAGTAGTGGACAGGGCGACGAGCAGTACTTC.

The chain has TRBV11-2 and TRBJ2-3; D possibly corresponds to TRBD2 (5 bases). Germline lookup yields CDR1 SGHAT and CDR2 FQNNGV. The CDR3 extends over 15 amino acids. The V end lost 0 bases, the J end lost 4 bases, and 11 bases lay between the germline ends. CDR3: CASSLDWVASDTQYF. DNA of the CDR3: TGTGCCAGCAGCTTAGATTGGGTAGCGTCAGATACGCAGTATTTT.

The chain links TRBV7-2 to TRBJ1-2, with D unresolved. The CDR3 sequence is 15 residues long. In germline, CDR1 is SGHTA, CDR2 FQGNSA. V lost 5 bases, J lost 4 bases, and 17 bases lay in between. CDR3 residues: CASSPGSVNIYGYTF. CDR3 coding DNA: TGTGCCAGCAGCCCAGGCTCGGTTAATATCTATGGCTACACCTTC.

V usage is TRBV5-6 and J usage is TRBJ2-7; TRBD2 might be the D (5 bases). Germline CDR1 is SGHDT and CDR2 is YYEEEE. Trimming cost V 3 bases and J 5 bases, with 18 bases left between them. CDR3 length equals 15 residues. This CDR3 reads CASSYKASMTHEQYF. For the CDR3, the DNA is TGTGCCAGCAGCTATAAGGCTAGCATGACCCACGAGCAGTACTTC.

The J gene is TRBJ2-7, the V gene TRBV4-1, with D tentatively TRBD1 (8 bases). The CDR3 has 19 residues. Trimming removed 1 base from V and 3 bases from J, with 25 bases in between. Per the germline V gene, CDR1 is MGHRA and CDR2 is YSYEKL. The CDR3 region is CASSQVGQGGAAAFYEQYF. Written as DNA, the CDR3 is TGCGCCAGCAGCCAAGTAGGACAGGGAGGGGCAGCGGCCTTCTACGAGCAGTACTTC.

The chain couples TRBV19 to TRBJ1-1, with 10 nucleotides matching TRBD1. In germline, CDR1 is LNHDA, CDR2 SQIVND (reference sequence). This CDR3 comprises 15 residues. V shed 5 bases and J 5 bases; nucleotides not matched to a gene: 8. The DNA of the CDR3 is TGTGCCAGTAGTCCTGGGACAGGGGAATGGACTGAAGCTTTCTTT. Its protein product is CASSPGTGEWTEAFF.

The CDR3 sequence is CAWKQADTQYF. DNA of the CDR3: TGTGCCTGGAAACAGGCAGATACGCAGTATTTT. The chain links TRBV30 to TRBJ2-3; possibly TRBD1 for D (5 bases). The germline V and J ends were trimmed by 4 bases and 4 bases, with 6 bases remaining between them. Germline CDR1 GTSNPN, CDR2 SVGIG (reference sequence). This CDR3 contains 11 residues.

This chain joins TRBV11-3 and TRBJ1-2; 7 positions match TRBD1. Germline CDR1 SGHNT, CDR2 YENEEA. With 0 bases clipped from V and 2 bases from J, the junction kept 0 bases outside the gene matches. The CDR3 is 14 amino acids. CDR3 nucleotides: TGTGCCAGCAGCTTAGAGGACAGGAACTATGGCTACACCTTC. Its translation is CASSLEDRNYGYTF.

The chain employs TRBV27 and TRBJ2-1, with 7 bases matching TRBD2. The germline gives CDR1 MNHEY, CDR2 SMNVEV (reference sequence). J gave up 4 bases and V 5 bases, and 11 bases lay outside the gene matches. CDR3 size: 16 residues. CDR3 region: CASSPVAGETYNEQFF. DNA of the CDR3: TGTGCCAGCAGTCCCGTGGCGGGAGAGACTTACAATGAGCAGTTCTTC.

This chain connects TRBV11-3 to TRBJ2-3, with a weak D call TRBD2 (5 bases). The CDR3 extends over 16 amino acids. Per germline, CDR1 SGHNT and CDR2 YENEEA. Trimming cost V 5 bases and J 4 bases, with 19 bases left between them. CDR3 in amino acids: CASSPGLGVGPDTQYF. CDR3 sequence (DNA): TGTGCCAGCAGCCCCGGGTTGGGAGTGGGCCCAGATACGCAGTATTTT. Drawing the rest from reference TRBV11-3 and TRBJ2-3, the complete variable domain is EAGVVQSPRYKIIEKKQPVAFWCNPISGHNTLYWYLQNLGQGPELLIRYENEEAVDDSQLPKDRFSAERLKGVDSTLKIQPAELGDSAVYLCASSPGLGVGPDTQYFGPGTRLTVL.